The entry that follows covers one TCR beta chain sequence. What antigen it recognizes has not been identified. Base quality data are lacking; no much larger clone is found one base away. The data derive from a study of OX40 agonist ivuxolimab in advanced cancers. For context, the study as a whole: Ivuxolimab was an agonistic, fully human IgG2 monoclonal antibody directed against OX40 (CD134), a costimulatory receptor. Among the roughly 50 dose-escalation patients, around 20 had hepatocellular carcinoma, around 15 melanoma, 9 renal cell carcinoma and 9 head and neck cancer. The purpose of peripheral TCRbeta sequencing was to test whether ivuxolimab changed TCR sequence diversity and led to clonal T-cell expansion. The monotherapy dose-escalation portion (N of about 50 patients) of the phase I ivuxolimab trial is reported in the paper. Partial responses occurred in three dose-escalation patients: two with cutaneous melanoma and one with hepatocellular carcinoma. Intravenous ivuxolimab was administered to patients every 2 weeks at six dose levels: 0.01, 0.1, 0.3, 1.5, 3 and 10 mg/kg. Patients were allowed to have had prior anti-PD-1, anti-PD-L1 or anti-CTLA-4 therapy, and around two fifths of the dose-escalation patients had been treated with checkpoint inhibitors. The dose-escalation cohort was about 83% male with a mean age of roughly 60 years, ranging from roughly 20 to 80. The full study reports these points: After ivuxolimab, expanded clones were on average more numerous among CD8+ T cells than among CD4+ T cells. In the 0.1-3.0 mg/kg groups, partial responders were among the patients with the lowest normalized peripheral clonal expansion, particularly in CD8+ T cells. At doses of 0.1 to 3.0 mg/kg, clonal expansion of both CD4+ and CD8+ T cells in blood was seen between baseline and week 6. Low levels of normalized T-cell clonal expansion were also seen in some patients who did not respond. Which antigens the clonally expanded peripheral T cells were specific for was not determined.

V is trimmed back by 7 bases and J by 4 bases, and the junction contains 8 bases that no gene match accounts for. CDR3 length: 15 amino acids, cysteine to phenylalanine. Solely the CDR3 DNA is kept, with 45 bases framed from the first base. CDR1 LNHDA and CDR2 SQIVND are derived from the germline V gene (reference sequence). Genomic DNA was isolated from the sorted cells so that the TCRbeta CDR3 region could be sequenced. The immunoSEQ Assay was used for sequencing of TCRbeta CDR3 regions. In its TCRdb copy, this immuneACCESS table keeps in-frame sequences only and misses some clones. Where compared with another copy, unresolved V genes explain less than half of these, and the others have no known cause. This sample holds around 64,000 clones; 82% were observed only once. The top ten hold around 5% of the sample. Patients with a history of autoimmune disease or receiving systemic immunosuppression were excluded from the trial. Peripheral blood for TCR sequencing was drawn from every dose cohort at baseline, at cycle 4 day 1 and at cycle 7 day 1. Samples were obtained from an open-label, multicenter, first-in-human phase I dose-escalation trial of ivuxolimab. The trial enrolled adults with locally advanced or metastatic head and neck squamous cell, hepatocellular, melanoma or renal cell carcinoma. CD4+ and CD8+ T cells were sorted separately from peripheral blood before TCR sequencing.

The source material was CD4+ or CD8+ T cells sorted from blood, sampled in a trial of the OX40 agonist ivuxolimab. The rearranged segments are TRBV19 and TRBJ1-1; 11 central nucleotides agree with TRBD1. The sequence derives from an adult with an advanced solid tumor such as melanoma, head and neck, liver or kidney cancer. The DNA sequence is as follows: TGTGCCAGTACCCGGACAGGGGGCGCGGGCACTGAAGCTTTCTTT. This is translated as CASTRTGGAGTEAFF.